The TCR beta chain under discussion was sequenced for a study of shared clonotypes between healthy human individuals. The study, taken as a whole, reports: Non-shared clonotypes showed lower generation probabilities than clonotypes common to all four donors.

In its sample, this clone was seen a few times. The antigen remains undetermined. Authors' data handling: Filtering of immunoSEQ junctional sequences could not match full-length read filtering. The protocol was immunoSEQ multiplex PCR, while the TCRdb copy is restricted to in-frame clones and leaves out a portion. The V and J calls and clone size were taken over from that table, and D and trimming were inferred from the DNA. The sample carries about 2 million clones, less than 95% recorded once. Trimming removed 2 bases from V and 1 base from J; junction bases left unmatched: 9. The germline V gene has CDR1 MGHRA and CDR2 YSYEKL. The CDR3 runs 17 residues. Cells designated naive CD8 were CD45RO-negative and were positively selected for CCR7, with terminally differentiated effector memory CD45RA+ cells excluded.

The rearrangement uses TRBV4-1 and TRBJ2-3; TRBD2 aligns across 7 bases. The clonotype originates from a man younger than 35 in good health. The sample taken for sequencing was naive CD8+ T cells sorted from blood. CDR3 amino acids: CASSQSRTSPGTDTQYF. In DNA, the CDR3 is TGCGCCAGCAGCCAATCGCGGACTAGTCCTGGCACAGATACGCAGTATTTT.